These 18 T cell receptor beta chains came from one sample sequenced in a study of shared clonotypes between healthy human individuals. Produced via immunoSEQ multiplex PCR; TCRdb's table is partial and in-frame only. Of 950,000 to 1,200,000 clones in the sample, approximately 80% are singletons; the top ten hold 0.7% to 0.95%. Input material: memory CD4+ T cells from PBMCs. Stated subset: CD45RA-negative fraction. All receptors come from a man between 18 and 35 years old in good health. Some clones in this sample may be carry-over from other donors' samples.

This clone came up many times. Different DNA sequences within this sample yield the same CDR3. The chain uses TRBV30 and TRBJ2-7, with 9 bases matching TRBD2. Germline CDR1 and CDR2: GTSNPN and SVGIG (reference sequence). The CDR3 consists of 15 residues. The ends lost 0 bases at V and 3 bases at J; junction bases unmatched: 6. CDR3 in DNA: TGTGCCTGGAGTGTACGGCGGGAGGGCTTCTACGAGCAGTACTTC. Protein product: CAWSVRREGFYEQYF.

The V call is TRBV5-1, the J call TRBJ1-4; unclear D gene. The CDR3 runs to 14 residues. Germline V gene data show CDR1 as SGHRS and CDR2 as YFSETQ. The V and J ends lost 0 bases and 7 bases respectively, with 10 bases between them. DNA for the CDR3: TGCGCCAGCAGCTTGGAGAGCCGGAGTGAAAAACTGTTTTTT. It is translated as CASSLESRSEKLFF.

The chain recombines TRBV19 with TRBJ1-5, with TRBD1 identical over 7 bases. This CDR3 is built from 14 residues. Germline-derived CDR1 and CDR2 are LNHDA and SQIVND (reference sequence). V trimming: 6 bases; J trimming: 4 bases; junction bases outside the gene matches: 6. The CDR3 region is CASRGQTTNQPQHF. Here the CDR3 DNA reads TGTGCCAGTAGGGGACAGACTACTAATCAGCCCCAGCATTTT.

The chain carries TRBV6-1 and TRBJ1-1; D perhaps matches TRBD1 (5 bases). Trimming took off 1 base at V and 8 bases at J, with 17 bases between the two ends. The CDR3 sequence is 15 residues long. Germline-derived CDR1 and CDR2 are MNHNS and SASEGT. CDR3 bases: TGTGCCAGCAGTGAAGGGTTCAGGAGAGGGGTAGAAGCTTTCTTT. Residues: CASSEGFRRGVEAFF.

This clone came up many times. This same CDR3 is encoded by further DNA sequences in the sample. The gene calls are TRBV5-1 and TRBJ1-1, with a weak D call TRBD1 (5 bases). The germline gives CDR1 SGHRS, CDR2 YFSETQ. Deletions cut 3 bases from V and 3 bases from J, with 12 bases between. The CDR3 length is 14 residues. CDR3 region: CASSSGRGDTEAFF. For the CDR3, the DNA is TGCGCCAGCAGCTCGGGGCGGGGGGACACTGAAGCTTTCTTT.

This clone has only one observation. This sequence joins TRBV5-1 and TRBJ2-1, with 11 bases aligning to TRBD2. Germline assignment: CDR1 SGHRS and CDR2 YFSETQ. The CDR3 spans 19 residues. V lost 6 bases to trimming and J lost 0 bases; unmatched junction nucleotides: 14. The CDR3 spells CASTPSGTSGSSSYNEQFF. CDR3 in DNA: TGCGCCAGCACCCCCTCGGGGACTAGCGGTTCAAGCTCCTACAATGAGCAGTTCTTC.

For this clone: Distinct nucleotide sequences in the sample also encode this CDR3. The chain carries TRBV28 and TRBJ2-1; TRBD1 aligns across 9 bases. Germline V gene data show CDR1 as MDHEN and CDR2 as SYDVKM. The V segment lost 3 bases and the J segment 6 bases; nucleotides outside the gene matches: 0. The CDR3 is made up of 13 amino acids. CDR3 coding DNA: TGTGCCAGCAGTTTGACAGGGGGCAATGAGCAGTTCTTC. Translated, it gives CASSLTGGNEQFF.

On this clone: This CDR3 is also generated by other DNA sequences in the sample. CDR3 loop: CSAPMNTEAFF. The CDR3, as DNA: TGCAGTGCTCCCATGAACACTGAAGCTTTCTTT. This chain uses TRBV20-1 with TRBJ1-1; D is unresolved. The CDR3 extends over 11 amino acids. V shed 5 bases and J shed 0 bases, with 4 bases lying between them. Germline CDR1 is DFQATT and CDR2 is SNEGSKA (reference sequence).

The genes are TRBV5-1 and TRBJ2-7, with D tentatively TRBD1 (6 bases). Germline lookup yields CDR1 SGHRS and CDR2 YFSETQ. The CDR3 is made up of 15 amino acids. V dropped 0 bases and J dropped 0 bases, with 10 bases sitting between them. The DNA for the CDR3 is TGCGCCAGCAGCTTGGCCGCGACAGGCTCCTACGAGCAGTACTTC. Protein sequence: CASSLAATGSYEQYF. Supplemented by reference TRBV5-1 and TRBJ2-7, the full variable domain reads KAGVTQTPRYLIKTRGQQVTLSCSPISGHRSVSWYQQTPGQGLQFLFEYFSETQRNKGNFPGRFSGRQFSNSRSEMNVSTLELGDSALYLCASSLAATGSYEQYFGPGTRLTVT.

The CDR3 here is CASSLVASGRGTDTQYF. CDR3 DNA: TGTGCCAGCAGCTTAGTGGCTAGCGGGAGAGGAACAGATACGCAGTATTTT. J is TRBJ2-3 and V is TRBV7-2; 10 bases map to TRBD2. The V gene end was trimmed by 1 base and the J gene end by 3 bases; junction bases not matched to a gene: 7. CDR3 length: 17 amino acids. Per germline, CDR1 SGHTA and CDR2 FQGNSA.

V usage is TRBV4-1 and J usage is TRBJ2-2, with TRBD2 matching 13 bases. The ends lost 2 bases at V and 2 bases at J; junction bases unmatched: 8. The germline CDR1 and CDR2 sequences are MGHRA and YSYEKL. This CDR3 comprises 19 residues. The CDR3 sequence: CASSQPLGLAGLNTGELFF. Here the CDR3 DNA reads TGCGCCAGCAGCCAACCACTGGGACTAGCGGGACTAAACACCGGGGAGCTGTTTTTT.

The CDR3 coding sequence is TGCGCCAGCAGCCCCCGTGTTCAAGGGAGAGGGACTGAAGCTTTCTTT. Its translation: CASSPRVQGRGTEAFF. This chain connects TRBV5-1 to TRBJ1-1; D is undetermined. V lost 4 bases and J lost 5, with 21 bases in between. The germline V gene has CDR1 SGHRS and CDR2 YFSETQ. The CDR3 runs 16 residues.

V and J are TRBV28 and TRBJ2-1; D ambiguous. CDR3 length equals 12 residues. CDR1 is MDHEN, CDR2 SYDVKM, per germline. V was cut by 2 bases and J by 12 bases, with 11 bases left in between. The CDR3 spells CASSLRHFGQFF. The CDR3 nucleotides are TGTGCCAGCAGTTTAAGACATTTCGGGCAGTTCTTC.

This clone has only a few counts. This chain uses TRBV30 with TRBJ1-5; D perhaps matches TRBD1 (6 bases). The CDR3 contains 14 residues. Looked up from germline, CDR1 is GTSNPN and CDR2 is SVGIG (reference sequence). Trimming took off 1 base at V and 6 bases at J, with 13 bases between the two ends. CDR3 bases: TGTGCCTGGAGTGATGGTGGGGGGGCTCAGCCCCAGCATTTT. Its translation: CAWSDGGGAQPQHF.

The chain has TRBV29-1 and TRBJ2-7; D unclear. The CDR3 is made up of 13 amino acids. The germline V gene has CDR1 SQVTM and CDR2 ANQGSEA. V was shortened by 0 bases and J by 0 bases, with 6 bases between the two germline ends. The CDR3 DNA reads TGCAGCGTTGAAGATCTCGCCTCCTACGAGCAGTACTTC. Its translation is CSVEDLASYEQYF.

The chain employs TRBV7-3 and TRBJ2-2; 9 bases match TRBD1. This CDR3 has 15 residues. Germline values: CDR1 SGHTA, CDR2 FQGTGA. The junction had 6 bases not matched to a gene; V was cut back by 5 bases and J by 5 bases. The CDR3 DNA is TGTGCCAGCAGCCCCACAGGGGGCGAAACCGGGGAGCTGTTTTTT. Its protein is CASSPTGGETGELFF.

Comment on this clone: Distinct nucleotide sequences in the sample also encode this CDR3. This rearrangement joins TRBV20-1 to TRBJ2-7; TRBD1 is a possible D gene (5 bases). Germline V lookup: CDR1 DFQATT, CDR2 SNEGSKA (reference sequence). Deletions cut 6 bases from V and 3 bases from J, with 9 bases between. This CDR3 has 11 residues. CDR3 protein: CSAQDGYEQYF. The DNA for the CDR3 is TGCAGTGCACAGGACGGCTACGAGCAGTACTTC.

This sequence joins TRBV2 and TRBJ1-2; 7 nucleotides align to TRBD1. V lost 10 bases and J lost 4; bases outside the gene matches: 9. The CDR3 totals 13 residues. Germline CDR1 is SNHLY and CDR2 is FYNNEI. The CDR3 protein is CATSTGTAYGYTF. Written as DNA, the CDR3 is TGTGCCACAAGTACCGGGACAGCCTATGGCTACACCTTC.